Listed here is a single TCR beta chain. The antigen remains unidentified. The CDR3 is made up of 15 amino acids. The trim removed 8 bases at V and 10 bases at J, leaving 11 bases unmatched. CDR1 is MDHEN, CDR2 SYDVKM, per germline. Assay: immunoSEQ multiplex PCR; the TCRdb copy retains only in-frame clones and omits some. Of over 100,000 clones listed, roughly 83% were seen once; the top ten hold over 15%. This record comes from a study of T cell responses to AZD1222 COVID-19 vaccine. Study results and caveats: Per reports, nearly half of all spike-specific TCRs target regions that are unmutated in variants. Most donors were white British and more were female, and clonal diversity was possibly underestimated.

The TCR comes from an adult in good health. This chain connects TRBV28 to TRBJ1-6, with TRBD1 identical over 10 bases. The sequences come from peripheral blood, collected on day 0 of AZD1222 vaccination. CDR3 in amino acids: CASALWGQGRSPLHF. For the CDR3, the DNA is TGTGCCAGCGCCCTCTGGGGACAGGGGCGGTCACCCCTCCACTTT.